Described below is a single T cell receptor beta chain sequence and its context. This sample stems from a study of T cells expressing NK-cell markers. The CDR3 spans 15 residues. Germline lookup yields CDR1 MNHEY and CDR2 SVGEGT. TCRdb reprocessed the 5' RACE reads, with one entry per CDR3 protein and no DNA. The specimen's table records around 550,000 distinct CDR3 sequences. The sequence was collected from a man aged 18 to 30 in good health. The sample taken for sequencing was blood T cells: a sorted CD56 or NKG2C T cell subset, CD4+ or CD8+ T cells, or bulk PBMC T cells (not recorded which). The chain couples TRBV6-2 or TRBV6-3 to TRBJ2-7. CDR3 sequence: CASSYAGPSSYEQYF.